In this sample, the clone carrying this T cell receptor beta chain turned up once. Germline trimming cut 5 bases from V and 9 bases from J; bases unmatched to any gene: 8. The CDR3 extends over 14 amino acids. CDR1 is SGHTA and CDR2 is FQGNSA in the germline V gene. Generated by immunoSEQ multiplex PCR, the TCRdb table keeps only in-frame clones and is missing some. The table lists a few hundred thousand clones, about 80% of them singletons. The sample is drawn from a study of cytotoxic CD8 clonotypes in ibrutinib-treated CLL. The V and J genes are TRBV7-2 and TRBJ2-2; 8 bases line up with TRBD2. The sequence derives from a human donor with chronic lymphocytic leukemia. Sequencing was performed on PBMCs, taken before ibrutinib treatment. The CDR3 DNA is TGTGCCAGCAGCCCCGGACTAGCAATAAGGGAGCTGTTTTTT. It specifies CASSPGLAIRELFF.